Listed here is a single T cell receptor (beta chain). Its antigen is as yet unknown. Germline V lookup: CDR1 SGHVS, CDR2 FNYEAQ. Trimming took 1 base from V and 2 from J, leaving 8 bases between them. The CDR3 extends over 14 amino acids. The data were obtained in a study of vaccination and CD4 T cells after COVID-19. Study details: Two of the convalescents were Hispanic, and convalescents were six males and four females. Each control culture was treated with a CEFX pool, an HIV-1 Nef pool, or no peptide.

Specified treatment: roughly nine-day PBMC culture with coronavirus spike peptide pools or control peptides (ViraFEST assay). In the ViraFEST assay, peptide-pool expansion preceded TCR sequencing of expanded clonotypes. Cultured CD4+ T-cell DNA underwent Oncomine TCR Beta short-read sequencing. TCRdb itself ran the PCR reads through MiXCR, one entry per CDR3 protein. The table shows about 22,000 distinct CDR3 sequences, with about half occurring only once. Overall study results and limits: In convalescent patients, a median roughly 86% of post-vaccine SARS-CoV-2-reactive clones appeared only after vaccination.

The J gene is TRBJ2-5, the V gene TRBV7-6, with D hard to call. Material: CD4+ T cells from blood, cultured in vitro. The clonotype was recovered from a human donor who had recovered from COVID-19. In DNA, the CDR3 is TGTGCCAGCAGCTTAGGACCGACTCAAGAGACCCAGTACTTC. It translates to CASSLGPTQETQYF.